This is a list of T cell receptor beta chains from one sample in a study of blood T cells in healthy people across ages. Via MiXCR, TCRdb re-called the 5' RACE reads, giving one row per CDR3 protein. The sample consists of more than 700,000 distinct CDR3 sequences, about 55% of them appearing once. Sequencing was carried out using blood. Receptors originate from an elderly man in good health. CDR3s include the opening cysteine and the closing phenylalanine or tryptophan. Fields, in order: clone size, V gene, J gene, D gene, CDR3 protein, CDR3 DNA. A D gene is named only where the DNA matches it firmly. Size is omitted from some rows. Given values are once, few, many or a class for expanded clones.

abundance: few; v_gene: TRBV7-2; j_gene: TRBJ2-3; d_gene: NA; CDR3aa: CASSIHPHRYAYF; CDR3nt: TGTGCCAGCAGCATACATCCGCACAGATACGCGTATTTT
abundance: few; v_gene: TRBV2; j_gene: TRBJ2-3; d_gene: TRBD2; CDR3aa: CASRRLSGRARDTQYF; CDR3nt: TGTGCCAGCAGGAGACTTAGTGGGAGGGCCAGAGATACGCAGTATTTT
abundance: NA; v_gene: TRBV6-1; j_gene: TRBJ1-4; d_gene: NA; CDR3aa: CASSEVLGDPGREKLFF; CDR3nt: TGTGCCAGCAGTGAAGTTTTGGGGGATCCGGGACGGGAAAAACTGTTTTTT
abundance: NA; v_gene: TRBV7-2; j_gene: TRBJ2-1; d_gene: NA; CDR3aa: CASSPRRSSYNEQFF; CDR3nt: TGTGCCAGCAGCCCCAGGAGGAGCTCCTACAATGAGCAGTTCTTC
abundance: NA; v_gene: TRBV12-3/TRBV12-4; j_gene: TRBJ1-2; d_gene: NA; CDR3aa: CASTRGRREGDYGYTF; CDR3nt: TGTGCCAGCACCAGGGGCCGGCGGGAGGGGGACTATGGCTACACCTTC
abundance: many; v_gene: TRBV5-1; j_gene: TRBJ2-2; d_gene: TRBD1; CDR3aa: CASSLTGGNTGELFF; CDR3nt: TGCGCCAGCAGCTTGACAGGGGGCAACACCGGGGAGCTGTTTTTT
abundance: NA; v_gene: TRBV29-1; j_gene: TRBJ2-5; d_gene: NA; CDR3aa: CSVRVGETQYF; CDR3nt: TGCAGCGTTCGGGTCGGCGAGACCCAGTACTTC
abundance: NA; v_gene: TRBV29-1; j_gene: TRBJ2-7; d_gene: NA; CDR3aa: CSVEAGTSVVDEQYF; CDR3nt: TGCAGCGTTGAAGCCGGGACCAGCGTCGTGGATGAGCAGTACTTC
abundance: NA; v_gene: TRBV6-6; j_gene: TRBJ2-5; d_gene: TRBD1; CDR3aa: CASSGTGTYNEQYF; CDR3nt: TGTGCCAGCAGCGGGACAGGGACTTACAATGAGCAGTACTTC
abundance: NA; v_gene: TRBV27; j_gene: TRBJ2-5; d_gene: NA; CDR3aa: CASTETFGQPRGTQYF; CDR3nt: TGTGCCAGCACCGAAACATTCGGACAACCAAGGGGGACCCAGTACTTC
abundance: NA; v_gene: TRBV9; j_gene: TRBJ2-1; d_gene: NA; CDR3aa: CASCPGSSYNEQFF; CDR3nt: TGTGCCAGCTGTCCGGGGAGCTCCTACAATGAGCAGTTCTTC
abundance: NA; v_gene: TRBV29-1; j_gene: TRBJ2-4; d_gene: NA; CDR3aa: CSVKEGLGSANIQYF; CDR3nt: TGCAGCGTTAAGGAGGGGTTAGGGAGCGCAAACATTCAGTACTTC
abundance: NA; v_gene: TRBV4-1; j_gene: TRBJ2-7; d_gene: NA; CDR3aa: CASSSSQSAPYEQYF; CDR3nt: TGCGCCAGCAGCTCAAGCCAATCGGCCCCCTACGAGCAGTACTTC
abundance: NA; v_gene: TRBV7-9; j_gene: TRBJ1-4; d_gene: NA; CDR3aa: CASSLGMVGGKLFF; CDR3nt: TGTGCCAGCAGCTTAGGCATGGTAGGGGGAAAACTGTTTTTT
abundance: NA; v_gene: TRBV5-1; j_gene: TRBJ1-2; d_gene: NA; CDR3aa: CASSFSMADRYTF; CDR3nt: TGCGCCAGCAGCTTCTCGATGGCCGATCGCTACACCTTC
abundance: NA; v_gene: TRBV25-1; j_gene: TRBJ1-1; d_gene: NA; CDR3aa: CASSGRPNTEAFF; CDR3nt: TGTGCCAGCAGCGGACGGCCGAACACTGAAGCTTTCTTT
abundance: NA; v_gene: TRBV7-9; j_gene: TRBJ2-7; d_gene: TRBD2; CDR3aa: CASSLASIRGEQHF; CDR3nt: TGTGCCAGCAGCTTAGCCAGCATTCGGGGGGAGCAGCACTTC
abundance: few; v_gene: TRBV29-1; j_gene: TRBJ1-6; d_gene: TRBD1; CDR3aa: CSVKEGANSPLHF; CDR3nt: TGCAGCGTTAAAGAGGGGGCGAATTCACCCCTCCACTTT
abundance: NA; v_gene: TRBV28; j_gene: TRBJ2-1; d_gene: NA; CDR3aa: CASSGSWEQFF; CDR3nt: TGTGCCAGCAGTGGGTCTTGGGAGCAGTTCTTC
abundance: NA; v_gene: TRBV2; j_gene: TRBJ2-1; d_gene: NA; CDR3aa: CASVERDNEQFF; CDR3nt: TGTGCCAGCGTCGAGAGGGACAATGAGCAGTTCTTC
abundance: NA; v_gene: TRBV11-2; j_gene: TRBJ2-5; d_gene: NA; CDR3aa: CASSLTGRGQETQYF; CDR3nt: TGTGCCAGCAGCTTAACGGGCCGGGGGCAAGAGACCCAGTACTTC
abundance: few; v_gene: TRBV2; j_gene: TRBJ2-5; d_gene: NA; CDR3aa: CASSEVRETQYF; CDR3nt: TGTGCCAGCAGTGAAGTGAGGGAGACCCAGTACTTC
abundance: NA; v_gene: TRBV7-2; j_gene: TRBJ2-7; d_gene: TRBD2; CDR3aa: CASSLAAGGSSYEQYF; CDR3nt: TGTGCCAGCAGCTTAGCGGCGGGAGGTTCCTCCTACGAGCAGTACTTC
abundance: NA; v_gene: TRBV9; j_gene: TRBJ1-1; d_gene: NA; CDR3aa: CASSIGPSSEAFF; CDR3nt: TGTGCCAGCAGCATTGGGCCCTCCTCTGAAGCTTTCTTT
abundance: NA; v_gene: TRBV18; j_gene: TRBJ1-2; d_gene: NA; CDR3aa: CASFPTLQEFNYGYTF; CDR3nt: TGTGCCAGCTTCCCCACCCTGCAGGAGTTTAACTATGGCTACACCTTC
abundance: NA; v_gene: TRBV2; j_gene: TRBJ2-1; d_gene: TRBD2; CDR3aa: CASLAGGTNEQFF; CDR3nt: TGTGCCAGCCTAGCGGGGGGTACGAATGAGCAGTTCTTC
abundance: NA; v_gene: TRBV10-3; j_gene: TRBJ2-1; d_gene: TRBD2; CDR3aa: CAISESWTSGADEQFF; CDR3nt: TGTGCCATCAGTGAGTCTTGGACTAGCGGGGCGGATGAGCAGTTCTTC
abundance: NA; v_gene: TRBV28; j_gene: TRBJ2-7; d_gene: NA; CDR3aa: CASSELTDLTYEQYF; CDR3nt: TGTGCCAGCAGTGAATTGACTGATCTAACCTACGAGCAGTACTTC
abundance: once; v_gene: TRBV7-2; j_gene: TRBJ2-2; d_gene: NA; CDR3aa: CASSWGPGELFF; CDR3nt: TGTGCCAGCAGCTGGGGACCCGGGGAGCTGTTTTTT
abundance: once; v_gene: TRBV7-9; j_gene: TRBJ1-2; d_gene: NA; CDR3aa: CASSLAVAVNYGYTF; CDR3nt: TGTGCCAGCAGCTTAGCTGTGGCGGTTAACTATGGCTACACCTTC
abundance: NA; v_gene: TRBV5-1; j_gene: TRBJ2-1; d_gene: NA; CDR3aa: CASSLKIFGRDDEQFF; CDR3nt: TGCGCCAGCAGCTTAAAGATCTTTGGGCGGGATGATGAGCAGTTCTTC
abundance: NA; v_gene: TRBV7-7; j_gene: TRBJ1-2; d_gene: TRBD1; CDR3aa: CASSLEGTAVGYTF; CDR3nt: TGTGCTAGCAGCCTCGAAGGGACAGCCGTGGGCTACACCTTC
abundance: NA; v_gene: TRBV5-1; j_gene: TRBJ2-1; d_gene: TRBD2; CDR3aa: CASSPGTSEGNEQFF; CDR3nt: TGCGCCAGCAGCCCCGGGACTAGCGAGGGCAATGAGCAGTTCTTC
abundance: NA; v_gene: TRBV3-1; j_gene: TRBJ2-3; d_gene: NA; CDR3aa: CASSQDVGVIDTQYF; CDR3nt: TGTGCCAGCAGCCAGGACGTTGGGGTAATAGATACGCAGTATTTT
abundance: NA; v_gene: TRBV27; j_gene: TRBJ2-3; d_gene: NA; CDR3aa: CASSVSPHRYAYF; CDR3nt: TGTGCCAGCAGTGTATCACCGCACAGATACGCGTATTTT
abundance: few; v_gene: TRBV3-1; j_gene: TRBJ2-5; d_gene: TRBD2; CDR3aa: CASSRLAVPETQYF; CDR3nt: TGTGCCAGCAGCAGACTAGCGGTTCCAGAGACCCAGTACTTC
abundance: once; v_gene: TRBV20-1; j_gene: TRBJ2-1; d_gene: TRBD2; CDR3aa: CSAIGLAGEEEQFF; CDR3nt: TGCAGTGCAATCGGACTAGCGGGAGAGGAAGAGCAGTTCTTC
abundance: NA; v_gene: TRBV4-2; j_gene: TRBJ1-1; d_gene: NA; CDR3aa: CASSQDGGGGLIDTEAFF; CDR3nt: TGTGCCAGCAGCCAAGATGGAGGTGGGGGGCTTATCGACACTGAAGCTTTCTTT
abundance: NA; v_gene: TRBV20-1; j_gene: TRBJ2-7; d_gene: NA; CDR3aa: CSARDRRESSYNEQYF; CDR3nt: TGCAGTGCTAGAGATCGGAGGGAAAGCTCCTACAATGAGCAGTACTTC
abundance: few; v_gene: TRBV7-9; j_gene: TRBJ2-7; d_gene: NA; CDR3aa: CASSIYLCSVEGGQTYEQYF; CDR3nt: NA
abundance: NA; v_gene: TRBV27; j_gene: TRBJ2-1; d_gene: NA; CDR3aa: CASSLLGGPRSYNEQFF; CDR3nt: TGTGCCAGCAGTTTATTGGGCGGGCCTCGTTCCTACAATGAGCAGTTCTTC
abundance: NA; v_gene: TRBV27; j_gene: TRBJ2-4; d_gene: TRBD1; CDR3aa: CASSLSPGTGENIQYF; CDR3nt: TGTGCCAGCAGTTTATCACCCGGGACAGGGGAAAACATTCAGTACTTC
abundance: once; v_gene: TRBV9; j_gene: TRBJ1-2; d_gene: TRBD1; CDR3aa: CASKGQTYYGYTF; CDR3nt: TGTGCCAGCAAGGGACAGACGTACTATGGCTACACCTTC
abundance: once; v_gene: TRBV11-2; j_gene: TRBJ2-3; d_gene: TRBD2; CDR3aa: CASSLGHGGSKRYAYF; CDR3nt: TGTGCCAGCAGCTTAGGCCATGGCGGGAGCAAGAGATACGCGTATTTT
abundance: NA; v_gene: TRBV5-1; j_gene: TRBJ2-5; d_gene: TRBD2; CDR3aa: CASSLAGTSGSETQYF; CDR3nt: TGCGCCAGCAGCTTGGCGGGGACTAGCGGGAGTGAGACCCAGTACTTC
abundance: few; v_gene: TRBV28; j_gene: TRBJ2-3; d_gene: NA; CDR3aa: CASSFAGYTDTQYF; CDR3nt: TGTGCCAGCAGTTTTGCCGGGTACACAGATACGCAGTATTTT
abundance: few; v_gene: TRBV28; j_gene: TRBJ2-7; d_gene: TRBD2; CDR3aa: CASSTGLAGVSYEQYF; CDR3nt: TGTGCCAGCAGCACCGGGCTAGCGGGAGTATCCTACGAGCAGTACTTC
abundance: NA; v_gene: TRBV3-1; j_gene: TRBJ2-7; d_gene: TRBD2; CDR3aa: CASSQLPGLGYEQYF; CDR3nt: TGTGCCAGCAGTCAACTCCCGGGACTAGGGTACGAGCAGTACTTC
abundance: NA; v_gene: TRBV20-1; j_gene: TRBJ1-2; d_gene: TRBD1; CDR3aa: CSASVPGQGGLGYTF; CDR3nt: TGCAGTGCTAGCGTACCGGGACAGGGAGGTCTAGGCTACACCTTC
abundance: few; v_gene: TRBV11-2; j_gene: TRBJ1-2; d_gene: NA; CDR3aa: CASSLALALGYTF; CDR3nt: TGTGCCAGCAGCTTAGCTCTCGCCCTTGGCTACACCTTC
abundance: NA; v_gene: TRBV12-3/TRBV12-4; j_gene: TRBJ1-2; d_gene: NA; CDR3aa: CASSPLPNRGYTF; CDR3nt: TGTGCCAGCAGTCCCCTCCCGAACCGCGGCTACACCTTC
abundance: NA; v_gene: TRBV11-2; j_gene: TRBJ1-2; d_gene: TRBD1; CDR3aa: CASSTGQAFTNIIAYGYTF; CDR3nt: TGTGCCAGCAGCACGGGACAGGCGTTCACGAATATAATTGCCTATGGCTACACCTTC
abundance: NA; v_gene: TRBV20-1; j_gene: TRBJ2-1; d_gene: TRBD2; CDR3aa: CSATTPGLQFF; CDR3nt: TGCAGTGCCACAACACCGGGACTACAGTTCTTC
abundance: once; v_gene: TRBV5-1; j_gene: TRBJ2-1; d_gene: TRBD2; CDR3aa: CASSSGGGSNEQFF; CDR3nt: TGCGCCAGCAGCTCGGGGGGAGGTTCCAATGAGCAGTTCTTC
abundance: NA; v_gene: TRBV25-1; j_gene: TRBJ2-5; d_gene: TRBD2; CDR3aa: CASSGRTSGQETQYF; CDR3nt: TGTGCCAGCAGTGGCCGGACTAGCGGTCAAGAGACCCAGTACTTC